The present T cell receptor (beta chain) was sequenced within a study of T-cell memory formation after mild COVID-19. This clonotype was counted a few times. Each CDR3 protein gets one entry after TCRdb re-called the 5' RACE reads with MiXCR. The data contain a few hundred thousand distinct CDR3 sequences, 19% of them singletons. Sequencing was carried out using PBMCs or a T cell subset sorted from them (not recorded which). This receptor was identified in a man between 18 and 29 years old who had mild COVID-19 (a few samples of this study predate the infection). Cell type and time point are not known.

The CDR3 reads CASSIEMNTEAFF. The CDR3 region has the DNA TGCGCCAGCAGTATTGAGATGAACACTGAAGCTTTCTTT. J is TRBJ1-1 and V is TRBV4-3; no reliable D call. Between the trimmed V and J ends, which lost 6 bases and 0 bases, there was a span of 8 bases. The CDR3 has 13 residues. The germline CDR1 and CDR2 sequences are LGHNA and YSLEER.